These 14 T cell receptor beta chains share one sample of origin, sequenced in a study of T cell responses to AZD1222 COVID-19 vaccine. Assay used: immunoSEQ multiplex PCR; TCRdb lists only in-frame clones, some missing. Altogether about 110,000 clones are present, around 90% being singletons, with the ten largest covering 2% to 2.5%. Sequenced material: peripheral blood, taken 28 days after the second AZD1222 dose. The receptors stem from an adult who received the AZD1222 COVID-19 vaccine.

The chain joins TRBV5-1 to TRBJ2-1; TRBD1 aligns across 9 bases. The V and J ends lost 5 bases and 3 bases, in that order; junction bases with no gene match: 9. CDR1 SGHRS and CDR2 YFSETQ come from the germline V gene. The CDR3 spans 16 residues. CDR3 sequence: CASSRAGTGNYNEQFF. The CDR3, as DNA: TGCGCCAGCAGTAGGGCCGGGACAGGGAACTACAATGAGCAGTTCTTC.

By share of the sample, this clone is medium-sized. This chain links TRBV7-2 with TRBJ1-3, with a tentative D call TRBD1 (6 bases). Per the germline V gene, CDR1 is SGHTA and CDR2 is FQGNSA. V lost 3 bases, J lost 3 bases, and 9 bases lay in between. This CDR3 is built from 14 residues. The CDR3 sequence: CASSLDRGGNTIYF. Written as DNA, the CDR3 is TGTGCCAGCAGCTTGGACAGAGGTGGAAACACCATATATTTT.

The gene calls are TRBV4-2 and TRBJ2-3; D is possibly TRBD1 (6 bases). The CDR3 runs to 16 residues. V lost 4 bases to trimming and J lost 4 bases, with 18 bases between them. Germline V gene lookup returns CDR1 LGHNA and CDR2 YNFKEQ. CDR3 sequence reads: CASSRPGALGSDTQYF. The CDR3 DNA is TGTGCCAGCAGCCGCCCAGGGGCACTGGGATCAGATACGCAGTATTTT.

The rearrangement uses TRBV25-1 and TRBJ1-2, with 9 bases fitting TRBD1. Per the germline V gene, CDR1 is MGHDK and CDR2 is SYGVNS. The J segment lost 8 bases and the V segment lost 6 bases, leaving 13 bases of the junction unmatched. This CDR3 is built from 15 residues. CDR3 nucleotide sequence: TGTGCCAGCAGGCCCCCCGGGACAGGGTCTAAAGGCTACACCTTC. This gives the protein CASRPPGTGSKGYTF.

The chain is built from TRBV4-2 and TRBJ1-1; the match to TRBD1 covers 7 bases. The trim removed 0 bases at V and 5 bases at J, leaving 12 bases unmatched. Germline CDR1 is LGHNA and CDR2 is YNFKEQ. The CDR3 covers 17 residues. CDR3 amino acids: CASSQDTRKTGYTEAFF. In DNA form, the CDR3 reads TGTGCCAGCAGCCAAGATACACGCAAGACAGGGTATACTGAAGCTTTCTTT.

The rearrangement links TRBV6-5 to TRBJ1-1, with TRBD1 matching 8 bases. The CDR3 length is 15 residues. Germline V lookup: CDR1 MNHEY, CDR2 SVGAGI. V lost 6 bases and J lost 6; bases outside the gene matches: 12. The CDR3 sequence: CASRVQQGGYAEAFF. The CDR3 region has the DNA TGTGCCAGCAGAGTACAACAGGGGGGTTACGCTGAAGCTTTCTTT.

The chain links TRBV19 to TRBJ2-2, with 8 nucleotides matching TRBD1. Germline V lookup: CDR1 LNHDA, CDR2 SQIVND (reference sequence). The CDR3 consists of 12 residues. The V gene end was trimmed by 6 bases and the J gene end by 6 bases; junction bases not matched to a gene: 0. CDR3 nucleotide sequence: TGTGCCAGTAGGGACAGGGCCGGGGAGCTGTTTTTT. It encodes CASRDRAGELFF.

The chain couples TRBV5-1 to TRBJ2-1, with D possibly matching TRBD1 (6 bases). Germline-derived CDR1 and CDR2 are SGHRS and YFSETQ. Trimming pared 0 bases from V and 0 bases from J, leaving 10 bases between. This CDR3 contains 16 residues. The CDR3 region is CASSLAGTYSYNEQFF. CDR3 bases: TGCGCCAGCAGCTTGGCCGGGACATACTCCTACAATGAGCAGTTCTTC.

V and J are TRBV5-6 and TRBJ2-1; a possible D gene is TRBD2 (6 bases). This CDR3 comprises 16 residues. Germline assignment: CDR1 SGHDT and CDR2 YYEEEE. V was pared by 3 bases and J by 2 bases, with 15 bases between. CDR3 amino acids: CASSWDRDWAYNEQFF. CDR3 sequence (DNA): TGTGCCAGCAGCTGGGACCGGGACTGGGCCTACAATGAGCAGTTCTTC.

J is TRBJ1-1 and V is TRBV28, with D tentatively TRBD1 (5 bases). This CDR3 has 16 amino acids. V lost 6 bases and J 1 base, leaving 18 bases between the germline ends. Germline V gives CDR1 MDHEN, CDR2 SYDVKM. The CDR3 DNA reads TGTGCCAGCAGATCTGGGACGGAAGAATCGAACACTGAAGCTTTCTTT. It is translated as CASRSGTEESNTEAFF.

This sequence joins TRBV4-3 and TRBJ2-7; unclear D gene. Germline V CDR1 and CDR2: LGHNA, YSLEER. Trimming took off 1 base at V and 3 bases at J, with 13 bases between the two ends. CDR3 length: 15 amino acids. CDR3 coding DNA: TGCGCCAGCAGCCAAGTGGCCAAACAGAACTACGAGCAGTACTTC. Residues: CASSQVAKQNYEQYF.

The gene calls are TRBV19 and TRBJ2-5, with 16 bases matching TRBD2. This CDR3 has 15 residues. Unmatched junction bases numbered 3, after V lost 6 bases and J lost 5 bases. Germline V gives CDR1 LNHDA, CDR2 SQIVND (reference sequence). The CDR3 coding sequence is TGTGCCAGTAGCTCGGGACTAGCGGGAGGGGAGACCCAGTACTTC. This encodes CASSSGLAGGETQYF.

The V call is TRBV4-3, the J call TRBJ2-3; TRBD1 aligns across 10 bases. Germline trimming cut 5 bases from V and 4 bases from J; bases unmatched to any gene: 12. Per germline, CDR1 LGHNA and CDR2 YSLEER. This CDR3 region has 17 residues. CDR3 sequence reads: CASSATGTGESADTQYF. The DNA for the CDR3 is TGCGCCAGCAGCGCGACCGGGACAGGGGAGAGTGCAGATACGCAGTATTTT.

There are a few counts of this clone. V is TRBV3-1 (or the pseudogene TRBV3-2) and J is TRBJ1-5, with D possibly matching TRBD1 (6 bases). V lost 0 bases and J 5 bases, leaving 11 bases between the germline ends. Germline CDR1 is LGHDT and CDR2 is YNNKEL (reference sequence). The CDR3 runs 15 residues. CDR3 DNA: TGTGCCAGCAGCCAAGATAGCAGGGGTTATCAGCCCCAGCATTTT. Amino acids: CASSQDSRGYQPQHF.